The source of this T cell receptor (beta chain) is a study of blood T cell repertoires in COVID-19. Clones were sequenced by immunoSEQ multiplex PCR, and TCRdb holds only the in-frame ones, with some missing. The table lists 200,000 to 250,000 clones, roughly nine tenths of them singletons. Input material: peripheral blood. The receptor comes from a man aged 25 to 45 with acute or convalescent COVID-19.

In DNA form, the CDR3 reads TGTGCCAGTAGCCCGACAGGCCAAAGCTACGAGCAGTACTTC. It translates to CASSPTGQSYEQYF. The chain combines TRBV19 with TRBJ2-7; weak D call: TRBD1 (6 bases). Between the trimmed V and J ends, which lost 6 bases and 3 bases, there was a span of 15 bases. Germline CDR1 reads LNHDA; CDR2 reads SQIVND (reference sequence). The CDR3 is made up of 14 amino acids.